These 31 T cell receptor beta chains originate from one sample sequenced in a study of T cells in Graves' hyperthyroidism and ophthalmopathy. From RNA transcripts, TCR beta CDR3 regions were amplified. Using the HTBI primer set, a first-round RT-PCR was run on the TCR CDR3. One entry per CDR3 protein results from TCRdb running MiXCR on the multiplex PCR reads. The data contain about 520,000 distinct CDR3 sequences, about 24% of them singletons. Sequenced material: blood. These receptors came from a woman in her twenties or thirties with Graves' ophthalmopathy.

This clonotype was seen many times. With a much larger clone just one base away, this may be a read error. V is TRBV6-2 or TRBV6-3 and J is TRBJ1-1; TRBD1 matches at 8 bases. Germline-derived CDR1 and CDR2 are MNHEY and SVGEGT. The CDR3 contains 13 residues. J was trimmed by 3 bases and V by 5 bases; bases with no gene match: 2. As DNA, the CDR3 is TGTGCCAGCAGTCGGACAGGGCACACTGAAGCTTTCTTT. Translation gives CASSRTGHTEAFF.

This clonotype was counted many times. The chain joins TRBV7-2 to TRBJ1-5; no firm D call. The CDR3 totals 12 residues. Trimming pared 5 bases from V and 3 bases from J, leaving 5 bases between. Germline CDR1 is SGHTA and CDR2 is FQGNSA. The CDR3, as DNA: TGTGCCAGCAGCCCATACAATCAGCCCCAGCATTTT. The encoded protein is CASSPYNQPQHF.

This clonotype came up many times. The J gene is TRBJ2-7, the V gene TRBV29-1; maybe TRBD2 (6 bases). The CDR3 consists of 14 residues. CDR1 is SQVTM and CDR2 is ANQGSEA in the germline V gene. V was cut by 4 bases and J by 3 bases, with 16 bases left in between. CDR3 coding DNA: TGCAGCGTTGTCCGCGGGGTATCGGACTACGAGCAGTACTTC. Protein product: CSVVRGVSDYEQYF.

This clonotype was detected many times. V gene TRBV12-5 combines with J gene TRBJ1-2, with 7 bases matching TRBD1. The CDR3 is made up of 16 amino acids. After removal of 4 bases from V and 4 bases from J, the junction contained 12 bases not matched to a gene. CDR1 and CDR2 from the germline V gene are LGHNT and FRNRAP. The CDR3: CASGSRTGQESYGYTF. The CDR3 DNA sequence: TGTGCTAGTGGTTCACGGACAGGACAGGAGTCCTATGGCTACACCTTC.

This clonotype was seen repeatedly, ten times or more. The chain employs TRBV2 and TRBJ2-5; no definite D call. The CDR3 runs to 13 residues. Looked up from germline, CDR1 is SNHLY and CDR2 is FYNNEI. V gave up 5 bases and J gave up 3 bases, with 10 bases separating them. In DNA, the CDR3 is TGTGCCAGCAGTTTTCAGGAGAAAGAGACCCAGTACTTC. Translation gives CASSFQEKETQYF. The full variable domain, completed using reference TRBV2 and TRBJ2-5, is EPEVTQTPSHQVTQMGQEVILRCVPISNHLYFYWYRQILGQKVEFLVSFYNNEISEKSEIFDDQFSVERPDGSNFTLKIRSTKLEDSAMYFCASSFQEKETQYFGPGTRLLVL.

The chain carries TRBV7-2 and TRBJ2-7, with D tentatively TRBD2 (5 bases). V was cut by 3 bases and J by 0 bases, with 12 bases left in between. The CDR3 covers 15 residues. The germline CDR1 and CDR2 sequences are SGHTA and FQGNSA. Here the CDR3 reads CASSFVPGNSYEQYF. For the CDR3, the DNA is TGTGCCAGCAGCTTTGTCCCCGGGAACTCCTACGAGCAGTACTTC.

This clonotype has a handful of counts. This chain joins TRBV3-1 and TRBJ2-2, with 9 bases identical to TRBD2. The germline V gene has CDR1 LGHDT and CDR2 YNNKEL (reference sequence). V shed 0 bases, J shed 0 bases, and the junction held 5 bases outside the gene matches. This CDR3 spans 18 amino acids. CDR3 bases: TGTGCCAGCAGCCAAGAAGCGGGGGGTTCGGCGAACACCGGGGAGCTGTTTTTT. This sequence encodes CASSQEAGGSANTGELFF.

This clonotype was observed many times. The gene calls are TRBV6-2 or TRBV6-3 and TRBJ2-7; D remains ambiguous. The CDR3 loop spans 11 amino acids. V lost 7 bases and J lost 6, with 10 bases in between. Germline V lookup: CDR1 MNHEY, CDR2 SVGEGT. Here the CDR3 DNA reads TGTGCCAGCACTTCCTCTCGCGAGCAGTACTTC. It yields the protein CASTSSREQYF.

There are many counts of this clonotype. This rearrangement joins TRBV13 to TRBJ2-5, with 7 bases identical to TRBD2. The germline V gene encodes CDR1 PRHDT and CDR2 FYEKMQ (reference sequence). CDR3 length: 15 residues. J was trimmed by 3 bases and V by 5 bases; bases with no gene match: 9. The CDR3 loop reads CASSPTPTSEETQYF. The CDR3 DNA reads TGTGCCAGCAGCCCAACCCCTACTAGCGAAGAGACCCAGTACTTC.

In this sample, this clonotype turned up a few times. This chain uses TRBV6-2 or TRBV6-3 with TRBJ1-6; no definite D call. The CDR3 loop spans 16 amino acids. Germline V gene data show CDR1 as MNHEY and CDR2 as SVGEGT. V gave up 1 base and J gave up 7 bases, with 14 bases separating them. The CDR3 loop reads CASSYFGVGRNSPLHF. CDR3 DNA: TGTGCCAGCAGTTACTTCGGTGTAGGGCGGAATTCACCCCTCCACTTT.

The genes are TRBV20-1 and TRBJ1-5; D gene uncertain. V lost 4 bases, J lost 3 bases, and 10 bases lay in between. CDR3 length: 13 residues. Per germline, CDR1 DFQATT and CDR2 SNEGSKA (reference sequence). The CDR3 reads CSANDGPNQPQHF. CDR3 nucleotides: TGCAGTGCTAATGACGGGCCCAATCAGCCCCAGCATTTT.

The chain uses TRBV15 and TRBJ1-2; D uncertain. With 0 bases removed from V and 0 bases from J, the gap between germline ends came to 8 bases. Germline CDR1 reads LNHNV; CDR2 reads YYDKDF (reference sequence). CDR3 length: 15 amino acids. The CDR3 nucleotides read TGTGCCACCAGCAGAGATAGTGCACCTAACTATGGCTACACCTTC. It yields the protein CATSRDSAPNYGYTF.

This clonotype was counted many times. For the CDR3, the DNA is TGTGCCATCAGTGAGTCGTGGACAGGGAAGAACACTGAAGCTTTCTTT. Its protein is CAISESWTGKNTEAFF. The V gene is TRBV10-3, the J gene TRBJ1-1; 8 bases are shared with TRBD1. From germline, CDR1 is ENHRY and CDR2 SYGVKD. The CDR3 is 16 amino acids. Losses at the gene ends were 0 bases for V and 1 base for J; bases not matched to a gene: 4.

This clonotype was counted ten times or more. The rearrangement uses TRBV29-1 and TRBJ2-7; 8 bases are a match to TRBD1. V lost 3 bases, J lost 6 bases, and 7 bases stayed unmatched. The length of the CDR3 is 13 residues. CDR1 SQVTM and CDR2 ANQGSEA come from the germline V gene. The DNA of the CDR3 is TGCAGCGTTGAGTTACAGGGGGATGGCGAGCAGTACTTC. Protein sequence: CSVELQGDGEQYF.

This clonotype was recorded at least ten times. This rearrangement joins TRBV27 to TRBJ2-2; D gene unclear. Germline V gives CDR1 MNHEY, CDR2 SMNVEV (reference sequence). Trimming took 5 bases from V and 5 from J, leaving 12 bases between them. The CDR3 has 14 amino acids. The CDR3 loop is CASSVVSFTGELFF. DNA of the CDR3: TGTGCCAGCAGTGTAGTATCCTTTACCGGGGAGCTGTTTTTT.

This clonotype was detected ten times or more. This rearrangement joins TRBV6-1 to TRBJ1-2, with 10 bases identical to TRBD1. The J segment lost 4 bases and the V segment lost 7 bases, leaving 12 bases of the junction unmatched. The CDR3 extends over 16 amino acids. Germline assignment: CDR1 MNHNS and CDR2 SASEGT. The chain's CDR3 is CASKETGGRGVYGYTF. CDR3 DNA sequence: TGTGCCAGCAAAGAGACAGGGGGCCGGGGTGTCTATGGCTACACCTTC.

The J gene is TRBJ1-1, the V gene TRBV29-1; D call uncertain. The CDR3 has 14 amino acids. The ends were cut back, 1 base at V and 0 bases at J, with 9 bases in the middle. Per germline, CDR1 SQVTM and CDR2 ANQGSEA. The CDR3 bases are TGCAGCGTTGAAGTTCCGGGTTTGAACACTGAAGCTTTCTTT. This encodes CSVEVPGLNTEAFF.

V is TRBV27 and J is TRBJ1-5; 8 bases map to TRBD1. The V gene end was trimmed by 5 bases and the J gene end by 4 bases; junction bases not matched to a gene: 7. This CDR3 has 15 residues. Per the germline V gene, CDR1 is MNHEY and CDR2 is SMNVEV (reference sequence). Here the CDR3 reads CASSPGQVLNQPQHF. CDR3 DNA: TGTGCCAGCAGTCCGGGACAGGTCCTTAATCAGCCCCAGCATTTT.

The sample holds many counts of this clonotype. The CDR3 sequence: CASSDPQGTANYGYTF. DNA of the CDR3: TGTGCCAGCAGTGATCCACAGGGGACGGCTAACTATGGCTACACCTTC. V gene TRBV25-1 combines with J gene TRBJ1-2; 7 nucleotides align to TRBD1. The germline V gene encodes CDR1 MGHDK and CDR2 SYGVNS. The junction had 7 bases not matched to a gene; V was cut back by 3 bases and J by 0 bases. The CDR3 extends over 16 amino acids.

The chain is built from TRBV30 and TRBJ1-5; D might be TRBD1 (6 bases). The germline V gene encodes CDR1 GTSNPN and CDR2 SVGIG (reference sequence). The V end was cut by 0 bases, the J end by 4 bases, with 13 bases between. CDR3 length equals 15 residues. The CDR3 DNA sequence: TGTGCCTGGAGTGTAGGGGGGGCGCAGAATCAGCCCCAGCATTTT. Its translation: CAWSVGGAQNQPQHF.

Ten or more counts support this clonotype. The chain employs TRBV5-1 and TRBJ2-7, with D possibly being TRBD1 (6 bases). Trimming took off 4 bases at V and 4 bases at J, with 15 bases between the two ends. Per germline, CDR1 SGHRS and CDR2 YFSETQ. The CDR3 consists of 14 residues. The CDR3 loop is CASSQMTGQYEQYF. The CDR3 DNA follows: TGCGCCAGCAGCCAAATGACAGGTCAATACGAGCAGTACTTC.

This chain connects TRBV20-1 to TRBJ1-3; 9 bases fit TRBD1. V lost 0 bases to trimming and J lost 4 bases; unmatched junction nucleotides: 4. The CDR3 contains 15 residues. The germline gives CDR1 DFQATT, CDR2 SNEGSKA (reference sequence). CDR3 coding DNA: TGCAGTGCTAGAGACTGGGACAGGGCAGGAAACACCATATATTTT. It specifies CSARDWDRAGNTIYF.

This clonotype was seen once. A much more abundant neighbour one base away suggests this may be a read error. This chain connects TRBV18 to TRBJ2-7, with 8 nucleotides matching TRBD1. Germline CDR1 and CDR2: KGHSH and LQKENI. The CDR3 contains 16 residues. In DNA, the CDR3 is TGTGCCAGCTCACCGTCCGGGACAGGAGCCTCTTACGAGCCGTACTTC. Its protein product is CASSPSGTGASYEPYF.

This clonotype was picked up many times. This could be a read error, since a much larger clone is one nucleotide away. The CDR3 DNA reads as TGTGCCAGCAGTGGGGCCCCTAAAGAAGCTTTCTTT. This gives the protein CASSGAPKEAFF. The rearrangement uses TRBV6-1 and TRBJ1-1; D unclear. Between the trimmed V and J ends, which lost 4 bases and 8 bases, there was a span of 11 bases. The germline V gene encodes CDR1 MNHNS and CDR2 SASEGT. This CDR3 spans 12 amino acids.

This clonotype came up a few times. CDR3 DNA sequence: TGTGCCAGCTCAGCCACAGGGGGCCGGAACACTGAAGCTTTCTTT. This codes for CASSATGGRNTEAFF. J is TRBJ1-1 and V is TRBV18, with 9 positions matching TRBD1. V lost 5 bases, J lost 1 base, and 5 bases stayed unmatched. Per germline, CDR1 KGHSH and CDR2 LQKENI. The CDR3 spans 15 residues.

For the CDR3, the DNA is TGTGCCAGCAGCCGCTGGACAGGACCATTTGCAGATGGCTACACCTTC. It codes for CASSRWTGPFADGYTF. The chain has TRBV27 and TRBJ1-2, with 7 bases that match TRBD1. The V and J ends lost 6 bases and 6 bases, in that order; junction bases with no gene match: 16. Germline V CDR1 and CDR2: MNHEY, SMNVEV (reference sequence). The CDR3 runs to 16 residues.

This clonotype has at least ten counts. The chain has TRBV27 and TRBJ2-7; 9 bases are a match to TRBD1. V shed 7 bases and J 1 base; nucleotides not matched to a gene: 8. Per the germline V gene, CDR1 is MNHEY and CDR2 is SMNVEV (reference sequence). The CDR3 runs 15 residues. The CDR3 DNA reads TGTGCCAGCAATCGACAGGGGGTCTCGTCCTACGAGCAGTACTTC. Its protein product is CASNRQGVSSYEQYF.

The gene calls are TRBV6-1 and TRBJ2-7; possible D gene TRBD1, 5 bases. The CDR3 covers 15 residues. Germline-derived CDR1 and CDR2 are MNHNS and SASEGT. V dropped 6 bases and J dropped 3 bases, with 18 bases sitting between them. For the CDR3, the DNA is TGTGCCAGCAGCGAAAGGGGCTTTGCATACTACGAGCAGTACTTC. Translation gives CASSERGFAYYEQYF.

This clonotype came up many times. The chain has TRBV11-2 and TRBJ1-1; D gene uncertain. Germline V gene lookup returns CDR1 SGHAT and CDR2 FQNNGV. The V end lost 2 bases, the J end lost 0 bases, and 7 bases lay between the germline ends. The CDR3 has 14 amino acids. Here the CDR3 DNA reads TGTGCCAGCAGCTTAAGCGCCATGAACACTGAAGCTTTCTTT. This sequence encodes CASSLSAMNTEAFF.

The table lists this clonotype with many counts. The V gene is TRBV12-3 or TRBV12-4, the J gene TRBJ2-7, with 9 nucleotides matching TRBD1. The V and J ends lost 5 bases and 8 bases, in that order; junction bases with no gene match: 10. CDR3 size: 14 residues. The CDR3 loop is CASSPDRGNSKQYF. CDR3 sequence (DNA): TGTGCCAGCAGTCCAGACAGGGGGAACTCGAAGCAGTACTTC.

CDR3 sequence reads: CASNGEGFTEAFF. CDR3 DNA: TGTGCCAGTAATGGAGAGGGGTTCACTGAAGCTTTCTTT. V and J are TRBV19 and TRBJ1-1; TRBD1 is a possible D gene (5 bases). The V and J ends lost 7 bases and 4 bases respectively, with 13 bases between them. The germline CDR1 and CDR2 sequences are LNHDA and SQIVND (reference sequence). This CDR3 comprises 13 residues.